These 10 T cell receptor beta chains came from one sample sequenced in a study of blood T cell repertoires in COVID-19. The table came from immunoSEQ multiplex PCR; TCRdb's copy has only in-frame clones and leaves some out. Here the sample spans around 78,000 clones, roughly 88% being singletons. Sample: peripheral blood. These receptors all stem from a man aged 50-60 years with active or convalescent COVID-19.

The V and J genes are TRBV5-1 and TRBJ1-6; TRBD1 is a possible D gene (6 bases). Germline CDR1 and CDR2: SGHRS and YFSETQ. Trimming shortened V by 4 bases and J by 11 bases, and 22 bases separated the two germline ends. The CDR3 consists of 16 residues. The CDR3 DNA follows: TGCGCCAGCAGCGCGACGCCCGGGACAAGACCCACACCCCTCCACTTT. Residues: CASSATPGTRPTPLHF.

The CDR3 protein is CASSLLLSGANVLTF. The CDR3 DNA reads TGTGCCAGCAGCCTCCTCCTATCTGGGGCCAACGTCCTGACTTTC. V is TRBV14 and J is TRBJ2-6; no reliable D call. Trimming removed 4 bases at V and 1 base at J, with 8 bases between. The CDR3 sequence is 15 residues long. Germline loops: CDR1 SGHDN, CDR2 FVKESK.

J is TRBJ2-3 and V is TRBV10-1; D might be TRBD1 (5 bases). V was clipped by 5 bases and J by 0 bases, with 9 bases between them. Germline V gene sequence: CDR1 WNHNN, CDR2 SYGVQD (reference sequence). The CDR3 consists of 14 residues. CDR3 nucleotide sequence: TGCGCCAGCAGTAAAGACAGCAGCACAGATACGCAGTATTTT. It yields the protein CASSKDSSTDTQYF.

The table lists this clone with a few counts. The V gene is TRBV27, the J gene TRBJ1-2; no reliable D call. V was clipped by 3 bases and J by 5 bases, with 7 bases between them. The CDR3 contains 12 residues. Per the germline V gene, CDR1 is MNHEY and CDR2 is SMNVEV (reference sequence). CDR3 nucleotide sequence: TGTGCCAGCAGTTTGTCGGGGTATGGCTACACCTTC. It specifies CASSLSGYGYTF.

This rearrangement joins TRBV14 to TRBJ2-1, with TRBD2 matching 9 bases. Germline V lookup: CDR1 SGHDN, CDR2 FVKESK. This CDR3 spans 17 amino acids. Trimming at V came to 5 bases and at J to 0 bases, leaving 8 bases not matched to a gene. The DNA of the CDR3 is TGTGCCAGCAGCAGCGAGTTTAGCGGGAGCTCCTACAATGAGCAGTTCTTC. It translates to CASSSEFSGSSYNEQFF.

This clone was observed once. The chain links TRBV30 to TRBJ1-4; weak D call: TRBD1 (5 bases). The V and J ends lost 8 bases and 5 bases respectively, with 15 bases between them. The CDR3 extends over 13 amino acids. Germline V gives CDR1 GTSNPN, CDR2 SVGIG (reference sequence). CDR3 in DNA: TGTGCCGGATACCGACAGACAAATGAAAAACTGTTTTTT. Its translation: CAGYRQTNEKLFF. Supplemented by reference TRBV30 and TRBJ1-4, the full variable domain reads SQTIHQWPATLVQPVGSPLSLECTVEGTSNPNLYWYRQAAGRGLQLLFYSVGIGQISSEVPQNLSASRPQDRQFILSSKKLLLSDSGFYLCAGYRQTNEKLFFGSGTQLSVL.

V usage is TRBV27 and J usage is TRBJ2-1; 8 bases map to TRBD2. Germline V gene lookup returns CDR1 MNHEY and CDR2 SMNVEV (reference sequence). V was pared by 5 bases and J by 5 bases, with 17 bases of the junction left unmatched. The CDR3 contains 18 residues. Written as DNA, the CDR3 is TGTGCCAGCAGTCACCCACCAAGGGAGCGGGAGTACCACAATGAGCAGTTCTTC. This codes for CASSHPPREREYHNEQFF.

The rearrangement joins TRBV7-6 to TRBJ2-7; the match to TRBD2 covers 8 bases. Germline CDR1 reads SGHVS; CDR2 reads FNYEAQ. Trimming cost V 5 bases and J 4 bases; bases outside gene matches: 10. This CDR3 is 15 amino acids long. For the CDR3, the DNA is TGTGCCAGCAGCCGTGGAGGTAGCGGGAATTACGAGCAGTACTTC. Protein: CASSRGGSGNYEQYF.

This rearrangement joins TRBV27 to TRBJ2-5, with TRBD2 identical over 15 bases. The germline V gene encodes CDR1 MNHEY and CDR2 SMNVEV (reference sequence). V lost 5 bases to trimming and J lost 7 bases; unmatched junction nucleotides: 5. The CDR3 spans 15 residues. The CDR3 coding sequence is TGTGCCAGCAGTCCTCGGACTAGCGGGAGGGGGACCCAGTACTTC. It specifies CASSPRTSGRGTQYF.

The chain is built from TRBV3-1 (or the pseudogene TRBV3-2) and TRBJ1-1, with TRBD1 identical over 10 bases. V lost 3 bases, J lost 4 bases, and 5 bases stayed unmatched. Germline V CDR1 and CDR2: LGHDT, YNNKEL (reference sequence). CDR3 length: 15 amino acids. The CDR3 region is CASSHARDRGTEAFF. The CDR3 DNA reads TGTGCCAGCAGCCATGCCCGGGACAGGGGCACTGAAGCTTTCTTT.